One sample yielded the 22 T cell receptor beta chains listed below, sequenced in a study of vaccination effects on CD4 cells after COVID-19. Prior to sequencing, the ViraFEST assay stimulated PBMC with viral peptide pools, which expanded the antigen-specific CD4+ T cells. The culture ran for 9 to 11 days, and then CD4+ T cells were isolated. A positive SARS-CoV-2 PCR test fell between March and December 2020. No antigen is known for these receptors. Clones were read by immunoSEQ multiplex PCR, and TCRdb kept only the in-frame ones, dropping some. The table lists roughly 54,000 clones, around 80% of them singletons. This specimen consisted of CD4+ T cells from PBMCs cultured with HIV peptides, obtained before COVID-19 vaccination. The subset: HIV-1 Nef peptide pool negative control/reference culture. All receptors come from a human donor who had a prior SARS-CoV-2 infection.

V is TRBV5-4 and J is TRBJ2-1, with 9 positions matching TRBD1. Germline trimming cut 4 bases from V and 2 bases from J; bases unmatched to any gene: 4. This CDR3 region has 15 residues. CDR1 SGHNT and CDR2 YYREEE come from the germline V gene (reference sequence). Written as DNA, the CDR3 is TGTGCCAGCAGCACGGGACAGGGACCCTACAATGAGCAGTTCTTC. Encoded protein: CASSTGQGPYNEQFF.

This clone was picked up one time. The chain joins TRBV6-6 to TRBJ2-2; a weak D match, TRBD1 (6 bases). The germline V and J ends were trimmed by 5 bases and 6 bases, with 22 bases remaining between them. The germline CDR1 and CDR2 sequences are MNHNY and SVGAGI (reference sequence). The CDR3 runs to 17 residues. The CDR3 DNA reads TGTGCCAGCAGTCCACCAACAGGGTACAATACCCCCGGGGAGCTGTTTTTT. Protein product: CASSPPTGYNTPGELFF.

The J gene is TRBJ2-5, the V gene TRBV7-9, with 7 bases aligning to TRBD1. This CDR3 has 13 amino acids. The ends lost 3 bases at V and 4 bases at J; junction bases unmatched: 2. Germline V gene data show CDR1 as SEHNR and CDR2 as FQNEAQ (reference sequence). CDR3 DNA sequence: TGTGCCAGCAGCTTGGCAGGGGGAGAGACCCAGTACTTC. Protein product: CASSLAGGETQYF. The variable domain in full, with the rest retrieved from reference TRBV7-9 and TRBJ2-5, is DTGVSQNPRHKITKRGQNVTFRCDPISEHNRLYWYRQTLGQGPEFLTYFQNEAQLEKSRLLSDRFSAERPKGSFSTLEIQRTEQGDSAMYLCASSLAGGETQYFGPGTRLLVL.

The chain has TRBV27 and TRBJ1-1, with no clear D. Germline values: CDR1 MNHEY, CDR2 SMNVEV (reference sequence). CDR3 length equals 15 residues. The V and J ends lost 3 bases and 3 bases respectively, with 14 bases between them. The CDR3 sequence: CASSFLPLGYTEAFF. The CDR3 bases are TGTGCCAGCAGTTTCCTCCCCCTCGGATACACTGAAGCTTTCTTT.

This clone was seen a handful of times. The chain joins TRBV12-3 or TRBV12-4 to TRBJ1-2, with unresolved D. The CDR3 consists of 13 residues. V lost 6 bases and J lost 0, with 8 bases in between. CDR3 region: CASRPSANYGYTF. The CDR3 region has the DNA TGTGCCAGCAGGCCCTCAGCTAACTATGGCTACACCTTC.

The chain links TRBV5-4 to TRBJ2-2; 7 nucleotides match TRBD2. The germline gives CDR1 SGHNT, CDR2 YYREEE (reference sequence). V lost 5 bases, J lost 5 bases, and 12 bases stayed unmatched. The CDR3 consists of 16 residues. The CDR3 here is CASRNRRAGGTGELFF. Written as DNA, the CDR3 is TGTGCCAGCAGAAACCGGCGAGCCGGGGGGACCGGGGAGCTGTTTTTT.

CDR3 sequence: CATSDLGRDTGELFF. The CDR3 DNA is TGTGCCACCAGTGATTTGGGCAGGGACACCGGGGAGCTGTTTTTT. This chain connects TRBV24-1 to TRBJ2-2; D might be TRBD1 (5 bases). V lost 0 bases and J lost 3, with 7 bases in between. The CDR3 length is 15 residues. Germline V lookup: CDR1 KGHDR, CDR2 SFDVKD.

The J gene is TRBJ2-7, the V gene TRBV4-3; 9 bases map to TRBD2. Trimming at V came to 1 base and at J to 0 bases, leaving 22 bases not matched to a gene. The CDR3 spans 22 residues. Germline V lookup: CDR1 LGHNA, CDR2 YSLEER. CDR3 loop: CASSQATIKGLAPLYVSYEQYF. Written as DNA, the CDR3 is TGCGCCAGCAGCCAAGCGACGATTAAGGGACTAGCACCACTATACGTCTCCTACGAGCAGTACTTC.

The chain employs TRBV3-1 (or the pseudogene TRBV3-2) and TRBJ2-3, with 8 bases aligning to TRBD1. J gave up 4 bases and V 3 bases, and 3 bases lay outside the gene matches. The CDR3 spans 14 residues. CDR1 is LGHDT, CDR2 YNNKEL, per germline (reference sequence). The CDR3 protein is CASSQEQGADTQYF. The CDR3 DNA sequence: TGTGCCAGCAGCCAGGAACAGGGGGCAGATACGCAGTATTTT.

The chain uses TRBV6-5 and TRBJ1-3, with D tentatively TRBD1 (6 bases). The CDR3 contains 14 residues. Trimming removed 5 bases at V and 3 bases at J, with 11 bases between. CDR1 and CDR2 (germline): MNHEY, SVGAGI. The DNA for the CDR3 is TGTGCCAGCAGTCTGACAGGATTTGGAAACACCATATATTTT. Its translation is CASSLTGFGNTIYF.

The chain links TRBV7-2 to TRBJ2-1; tentative D call: TRBD2 (5 bases). V lost 1 base and J lost 6, with 13 bases in between. Germline loops: CDR1 SGHTA, CDR2 FQGNSA. This CDR3 contains 15 residues. The CDR3 region has the DNA TGTGCCAGCAGCTTAGGTACTAGTCGTATCAATGAGCAGTTCTTC. This translates into CASSLGTSRINEQFF.

J is TRBJ2-1 and V is TRBV7-2, with D possibly TRBD2 on 6 matching bases. Trimming shortened V by 1 base and J by 7 bases, and 17 bases separated the two germline ends. The CDR3 loop spans 16 amino acids. Germline V lookup: CDR1 SGHTA, CDR2 FQGNSA. CDR3 protein: CASSLVGGRGGNEQFF. The CDR3 coding sequence is TGTGCCAGCAGCTTAGTTGGGGGGAGAGGTGGGAATGAGCAGTTCTTC.

V usage is TRBV3-1 (or the pseudogene TRBV3-2) and J usage is TRBJ2-7; perhaps TRBD2 as D (6 bases). This CDR3 region has 12 residues. Trimming left V 2 bases short and J 6 bases short, with 8 bases between. Germline CDR1 and CDR2: LGHDT and YNNKEL (reference sequence). This CDR3 reads CASSQLGGEQYF. For the CDR3, the DNA is TGTGCCAGCAGCCAACTGGGGGGCGAGCAGTACTTC.

The chain uses TRBV19 and TRBJ1-1; a weak D match, TRBD1 (6 bases). The germline gives CDR1 LNHDA, CDR2 SQIVND (reference sequence). Trimming stripped 8 bases from V and 1 base from J, with 14 bases between. This CDR3 spans 14 amino acids. The CDR3 sequence: CASCRGGANTEAFF. In nucleotides, the CDR3 is TGTGCCAGTTGCAGGGGAGGGGCGAACACTGAAGCTTTCTTT.

The rearrangement uses TRBV5-1 and TRBJ1-1; D remains ambiguous. Germline lookup yields CDR1 SGHRS and CDR2 YFSETQ. The CDR3 is made up of 15 amino acids. Trimming stripped 0 bases from V and 3 bases from J, with 12 bases between. The CDR3 sequence is CASSLVPAGDTEAFF. DNA of the CDR3: TGCGCCAGCAGCTTGGTCCCCGCCGGGGACACTGAAGCTTTCTTT.

CDR3 coding DNA: TGTGCCACCAGCATCGGACTAGCGGCGTACTACGAGCAGTACTTC. Its translation is CATSIGLAAYYEQYF. This rearrangement joins TRBV15 to TRBJ2-7, with TRBD2 matching over 10 bases. Unmatched junction bases numbered 6, after V lost 4 bases and J lost 3 bases. This CDR3 is 15 amino acids long. From germline, CDR1 is LNHNV and CDR2 YYDKDF (reference sequence).

This clone occurred a few times. J is TRBJ2-2 and V is TRBV2; D gene uncertain. The V end lost 4 bases, the J end lost 3 bases, and 12 bases lay between the germline ends. This CDR3 contains 15 residues. Germline V gene sequence: CDR1 SNHLY, CDR2 FYNNEI. DNA for the CDR3: TGTGCCAGCAGTGTAGGGTGGCTGGACACCGGGGAGCTGTTTTTT. It yields the protein CASSVGWLDTGELFF.

The CDR3 nucleotides are TGTGCCAGCAGCGCGGGGACGATGGACTATGGCTACACCTTC. Translated: CASSAGTMDYGYTF. The rearrangement joins TRBV9 to TRBJ1-2; D might be TRBD1 (5 bases). The ends were cut back, 3 bases at V and 3 bases at J, with 12 bases in the middle. This CDR3 contains 14 residues. CDR1 and CDR2 from the germline V gene are SGDLS and YYNGEE.

This clone was seen just once. The genes are TRBV12-3 or TRBV12-4 and TRBJ1-1; possibly TRBD1 for D (6 bases). Trimming stripped 3 bases from V and 4 bases from J, with 9 bases between. The CDR3 covers 13 residues. The CDR3 region is CASSFVRGTEAFF. CDR3 DNA: TGTGCCAGCAGTTTCGTCAGGGGCACTGAAGCTTTCTTT.

V usage is TRBV7-2 and J usage is TRBJ2-1; D gene uncertain. CDR3 length: 17 amino acids. Trimming removed 1 base from V and 0 bases from J, with 13 bases in between. CDR1 and CDR2 from the germline V gene are SGHTA and FQGNSA. This CDR3 reads CASSLGPGVFSYNEQFF. For the CDR3, the DNA is TGTGCCAGCAGCTTAGGCCCAGGAGTCTTCTCCTACAATGAGCAGTTCTTC.

The table lists this clone with a few counts. The rearrangement uses TRBV24-1 and TRBJ2-5; 7 bases are shared with TRBD1. V lost 4 bases and J lost 0; bases outside the gene matches: 4. This CDR3 region has 15 residues. The germline V gene has CDR1 KGHDR and CDR2 SFDVKD. CDR3 residues: CATSDPGTDQETQYF. The CDR3 coding sequence is TGTGCCACCAGTGACCCCGGGACAGACCAAGAGACCCAGTACTTC.

The chain has TRBV7-2 and TRBJ2-1; D perhaps matches TRBD2 (5 bases). From germline, CDR1 is SGHTA and CDR2 FQGNSA. The CDR3 has 14 amino acids. The V end was cut by 6 bases, the J end by 8 bases, with 17 bases between. The CDR3 reads CASSDTRAGDEQFF. In nucleotides, the CDR3 is TGTGCCAGCAGTGATACTAGGGCTGGGGATGAGCAGTTCTTC.